This TCR beta chain emerged from a study of ipilimumab plus nivolumab after autologous stem cell transplantation. Turning to the study itself: Patients received a median of roughly 5 ipilimumab and about 8 nivolumab doses. Myeloma patients were high-risk transplant-naive or relapsed within 3 years of first autologous transplant.

Patients got ipilimumab 1 mg/kg beginning 14 to 28 days post-transplant. Dosing: nivolumab 3 mg/kg IV, weeks 1, 4, 7, 10, then every two weeks to week 26. Profiling relied on immunoSEQ multiplex PCR, and the TCRdb table lists in-frame clones only, not all of them. The sample has just over 40,000 clones; 80% to 95% are singletons. There are 12 residues in the CDR3. The germline CDR1 and CDR2 sequences are SGHTA and FQGNSA. V lost 6 bases to trimming and J lost 10 bases, with 15 bases between them. The rearrangement links TRBV7-2 to TRBJ1-1; a weak D match, TRBD1 (6 bases). Sequencing was performed on PBMCs, taken in a trial of ipilimumab plus nivolumab as post-transplant consolidation. The TCR comes from a male donor with multiple myeloma. The CDR3 DNA reads TGTGCCAGCAGTCCAAAGGCAGGGGCAGCTTTCTTT. Translated: CASSPKAGAAFF.